Shown below are 8 T cell receptor beta chains from a single sample sequenced in a study of radiation and T cells in renal cell carcinoma. The data were produced by immunoSEQ multiplex PCR, yet TCRdb's version contains in-frame clones alone and is incomplete. The sample lists tens of thousands of clones, just under 80% occurring once. Time point in this sample: baseline pretreatment blood. Documented treatment: 15 Gy SBRT to primary tumor, nephrectomy 4 weeks later. The source material was blood, sampled from a patient whose treatment included radiotherapy and nephrectomy. All receptors come from a man aged 55-75 years with renal cell carcinoma.

In its sample, this clone was seen a few times. The rearrangement joins TRBV7-9 to TRBJ2-5; unclear D gene. CDR3 length: 13 amino acids. Germline CDR1 is SEHNR and CDR2 is FQNEAQ (reference sequence). Trimming shortened V by 1 base and J by 5 bases, and 8 bases separated the two germline ends. The CDR3 is CASSLVSLETQYF. Here the CDR3 DNA reads TGTGCCAGCAGCTTAGTATCCCTCGAGACCCAGTACTTC.

The J gene is TRBJ1-5, the V gene TRBV6-5; D possibly corresponds to TRBD1 (5 bases). The CDR3 covers 14 residues. The germline gives CDR1 MNHEY, CDR2 SVGAGI. V lost 5 bases and J 4 bases, leaving 12 bases between the germline ends. CDR3 residues: CASSPSRQNQPQHF. The DNA of the CDR3 is TGTGCCAGCAGTCCTTCCAGACAGAATCAGCCCCAGCATTTT.

The CDR3 DNA is TGTGCCAGCAGCTTGGAAGGTGTAATGGGCGAGCAGTTCTTC. Translated, it gives CASSLEGVMGEQFF. The chain carries TRBV5-4 and TRBJ2-1; D remains ambiguous. The CDR3 runs to 14 residues. Trimming stripped 0 bases from V and 10 bases from J, with 14 bases between. The germline V gene encodes CDR1 SGHNT and CDR2 YYREEE (reference sequence).

The CDR3 region has the DNA TGTGCCAGCAGCCAAGAGATGAAGGGGGGCGGCTACACCTTC. Protein product: CASSQEMKGGGYTF. V and J are TRBV4-2 and TRBJ1-2; possibly TRBD1 for D (6 bases). This CDR3 has 14 residues. Germline CDR1 and CDR2: LGHNA and YNFKEQ. V was cut by 0 bases and J by 8 bases, with 13 bases left in between.

The genes are TRBV5-8 and TRBJ2-3; the D is unclear. The length of the CDR3 is 14 residues. In germline, CDR1 is SGHTS, CDR2 YDEGEE. V lost 4 bases and J 2 bases, leaving 11 bases between the germline ends. The CDR3 sequence: CASSLDLFTDTQYF. The DNA of the CDR3 is TGTGCCAGCAGCCTGGACCTCTTCACAGATACGCAGTATTTT.

The V and J genes are TRBV5-1 and TRBJ2-4; D possibly corresponds to TRBD2 (5 bases). Germline V gene lookup returns CDR1 SGHRS and CDR2 YFSETQ. Deletions cut 0 bases from V and 8 bases from J, with 15 bases between. The CDR3 is 15 residues long. The CDR3, as DNA: TGCGCCAGCAGCTTGGTGGGAGTTAAGGAGGACATTCAGTACTTC. It encodes CASSLVGVKEDIQYF.

The chain has TRBV12-5 and TRBJ2-6, with D possibly matching TRBD2 (5 bases). Germline V gene data show CDR1 as LGHNT and CDR2 as FRNRAP. V dropped 0 bases and J dropped 2 bases, with 8 bases sitting between them. The CDR3 sequence is 16 residues long. The CDR3 is CASGLVGGAGANVLTF. The CDR3 coding sequence is TGTGCTAGTGGTTTGGTAGGAGGCGCTGGGGCCAACGTCCTGACTTTC. Based on the CDR3 plus reference TRBV12-5 and TRBJ2-6, the full variable domain is DARVTQTPRHKVTEMGQEVTMRCQPILGHNTVFWYRQTMMQGLELLAYFRNRAPLDDSGMPKDRFSAEMPDATLATLKIQPSEPRDSAVYFCASGLVGGAGANVLTFGAGSRLTVL.

V and J are TRBV27 and TRBJ2-1, with 8 bases fitting TRBD1. CDR3 size: 19 residues. Trimming took 6 bases from V and 8 from J; bases not matched to a gene: 24. Germline-derived CDR1 and CDR2 are MNHEY and SMNVEV (reference sequence). The CDR3 reads CASSREPQRSGQASDEQFF. Written as DNA, the CDR3 is TGTGCCAGCAGCCGAGAACCCCAACGATCGGGACAGGCTTCGGATGAGCAGTTCTTC.